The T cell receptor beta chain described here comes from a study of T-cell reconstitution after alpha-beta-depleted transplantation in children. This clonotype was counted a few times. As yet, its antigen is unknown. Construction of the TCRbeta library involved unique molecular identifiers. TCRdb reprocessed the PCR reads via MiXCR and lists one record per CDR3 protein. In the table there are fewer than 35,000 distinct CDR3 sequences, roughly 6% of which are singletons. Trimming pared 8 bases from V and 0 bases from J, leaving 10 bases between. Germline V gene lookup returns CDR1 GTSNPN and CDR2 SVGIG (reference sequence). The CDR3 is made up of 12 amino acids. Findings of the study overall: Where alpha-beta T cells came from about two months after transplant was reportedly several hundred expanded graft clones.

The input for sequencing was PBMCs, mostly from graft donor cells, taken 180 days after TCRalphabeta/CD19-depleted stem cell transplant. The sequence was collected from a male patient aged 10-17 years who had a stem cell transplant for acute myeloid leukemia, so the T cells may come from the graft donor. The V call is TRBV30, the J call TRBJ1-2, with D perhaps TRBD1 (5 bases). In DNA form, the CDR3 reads TGTGCCGGGACCGAGCCTAACTATGGCTACACCTTC. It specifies CAGTEPNYGYTF.